This T cell receptor (beta chain) is from a study of OX40 agonist ivuxolimab in advanced cancers. Overall study results and limits: Among the lowest peripheral clonal expansion occurred in 0.1-3.0 mg/kg partial responders.

To note about this clone: The antigen remains undetermined.

Repertoires were generated with immunoSEQ multiplex PCR, while TCRdb's copy carries only in-frame clones and drops some. This sample carries 55,000 to 65,000 clones, more than 75% of them seen once, and the ten largest clones take 0.3% to 0.4%. V lost 4 bases, J lost 7 bases, and 12 bases lay in between. Germline CDR1 reads SGDLS; CDR2 reads YYNGEE. The CDR3 consists of 12 residues. This rearrangement joins TRBV9 to TRBJ2-7, with D unclear. The starting material was CD4+ or CD8+ T cells sorted from blood, obtained in a trial of the OX40 agonist ivuxolimab. The sequence was collected from an adult with an advanced solid tumor such as melanoma, head and neck, liver or kidney cancer. As DNA, the CDR3 is TGTGCCAGCAGCTCCGTCTTAGGGGAGCAGTACTTC. The encoded protein is CASSSVLGEQYF. Complete variable domain (other parts from reference TRBV9 and TRBJ2-7): DSGVTQTPKHLITATGQRVTLRCSPRSGDLSVYWYQQSLDQGLQFLIQYYNGEERAKGNILERFSAQQFPDLHSELNLSSLELGDSALYFCASSSVLGEQYFGPGTRLTVT.